This TCR beta chain was sequenced in a study of monozygotic twins with inflammatory bowel disease. Study-wide points: Against healthy co-twins, IBD patients had lower TCRbeta diversity (measured by inverse Simpson).

UMIs that included a 6-nucleotide sample barcode were added by template switching, which took place during cDNA synthesis. TCRdb re-called the 5' RACE reads and gives one entry per CDR3 protein, without DNA. The sample includes 150,000 to 200,000 distinct CDR3 sequences. Comments on this clonotype: The antigen remains unidentified.

The germline gives CDR1 SGDLS, CDR2 YYNGEE. The CDR3 covers 16 residues. The specimen was blood. The rearrangement uses TRBV9 and TRBJ2-1; with no DNA, the TCRdb D assignment of TRBD2 cannot be verified. This receptor was taken from a human donor with ulcerative colitis or Crohn's disease, or a healthy co-twin of an affected twin (not recorded which). The CDR3: CASSPGGGGSYNEQFF.